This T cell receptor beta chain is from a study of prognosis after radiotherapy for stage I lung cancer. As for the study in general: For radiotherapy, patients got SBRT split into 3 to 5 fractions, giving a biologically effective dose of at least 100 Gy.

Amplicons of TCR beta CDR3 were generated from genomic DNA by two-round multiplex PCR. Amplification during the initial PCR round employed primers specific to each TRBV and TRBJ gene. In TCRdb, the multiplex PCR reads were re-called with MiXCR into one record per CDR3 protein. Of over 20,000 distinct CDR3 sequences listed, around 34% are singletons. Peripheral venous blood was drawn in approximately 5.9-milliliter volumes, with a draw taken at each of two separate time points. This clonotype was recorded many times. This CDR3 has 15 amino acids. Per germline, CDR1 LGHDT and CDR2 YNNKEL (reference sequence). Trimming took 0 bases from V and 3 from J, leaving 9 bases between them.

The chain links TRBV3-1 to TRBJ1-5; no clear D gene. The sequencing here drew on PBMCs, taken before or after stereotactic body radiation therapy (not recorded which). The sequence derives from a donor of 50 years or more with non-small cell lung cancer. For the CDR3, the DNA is TGTGCCAGCAGCCAAGATTCCGGTTCCAATCAGCCCCAGCATTTT. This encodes CASSQDSGSNQPQHF.